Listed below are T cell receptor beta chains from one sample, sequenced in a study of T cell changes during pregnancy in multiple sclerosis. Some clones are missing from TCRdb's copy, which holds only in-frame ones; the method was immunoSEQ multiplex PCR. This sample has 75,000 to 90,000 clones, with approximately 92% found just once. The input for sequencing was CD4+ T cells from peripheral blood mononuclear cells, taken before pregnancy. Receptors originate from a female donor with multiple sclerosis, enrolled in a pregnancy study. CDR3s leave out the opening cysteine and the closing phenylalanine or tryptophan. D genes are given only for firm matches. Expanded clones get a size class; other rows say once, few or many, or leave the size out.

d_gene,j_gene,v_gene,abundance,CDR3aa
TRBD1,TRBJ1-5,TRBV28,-,AGQTGPGPQH
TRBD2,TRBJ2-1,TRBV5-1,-,ASSTVAGGFHNEQF
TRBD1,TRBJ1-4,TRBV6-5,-,ASKTTGDREKLF
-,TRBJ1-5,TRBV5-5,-,ASSLDQVYQPQH
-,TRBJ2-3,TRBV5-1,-,ASSLGLAIDTQY
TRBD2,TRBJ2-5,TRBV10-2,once,ASMSGGVQETQY
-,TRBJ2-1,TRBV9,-,ASSVEEGTVEQF
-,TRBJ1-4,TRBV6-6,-,ASSYSTQGGEKLF
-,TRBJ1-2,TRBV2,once,ASSVAQGNYGYT
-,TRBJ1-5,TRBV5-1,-,ASSFSSNQPQH
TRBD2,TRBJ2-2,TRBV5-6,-,ASSWGGLAGSITGELF
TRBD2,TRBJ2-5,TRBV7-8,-,ASHPTSRYQETQY
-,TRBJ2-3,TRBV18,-,ASSPPIGRGSTDTQY
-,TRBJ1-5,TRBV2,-,ASSEGGRGSNQPQH
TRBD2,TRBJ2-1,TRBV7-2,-,ASSPTSGGLDEQF
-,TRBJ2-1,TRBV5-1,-,ASSLPGSSYNEQF
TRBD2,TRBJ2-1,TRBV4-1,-,ASSPTPLAGKNEQF
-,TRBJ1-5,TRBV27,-,ASRRDRTGNQPQH
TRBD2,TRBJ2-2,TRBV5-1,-,ASSFGLAGGRTGELF
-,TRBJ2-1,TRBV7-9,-,ASSLGAGTRNEQF
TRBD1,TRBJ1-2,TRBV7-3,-,ASSLTGQGAPGYT
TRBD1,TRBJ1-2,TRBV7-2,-,ASSLAGGTNYGYT
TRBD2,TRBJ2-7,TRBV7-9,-,ASSSQKVPGRASYEQY
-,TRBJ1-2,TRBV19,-,ASSVLEQGRNYGYT
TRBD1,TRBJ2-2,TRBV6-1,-,ASRRQGADTGELF
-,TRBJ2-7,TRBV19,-,ASKVSGGSAEQY
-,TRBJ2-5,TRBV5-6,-,ASSREIRETQY
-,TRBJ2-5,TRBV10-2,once,ASSVTGETQY
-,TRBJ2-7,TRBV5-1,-,ASSSTGSSYEQY
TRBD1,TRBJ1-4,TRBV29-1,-,SVESGTAGEKLF
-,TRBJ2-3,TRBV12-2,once,ASRLAGGRATDTQY
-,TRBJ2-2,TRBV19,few,ASIRGRGTNTGELF
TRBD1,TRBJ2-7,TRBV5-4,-,ASSQDRVTSYEQY
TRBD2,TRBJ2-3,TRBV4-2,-,ASSQRTSGGGTDTQY
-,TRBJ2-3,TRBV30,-,AWEGDFSTDTQY
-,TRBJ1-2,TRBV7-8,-,ASSFGQGYRRGYT
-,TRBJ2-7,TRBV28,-,ASSSNPTGSPSSYEQY
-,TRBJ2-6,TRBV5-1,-,ASTWGNQGSSGANVLT
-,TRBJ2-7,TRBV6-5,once,ASSPLGASYEQY
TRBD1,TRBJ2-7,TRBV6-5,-,ASSQDRGQGEQY
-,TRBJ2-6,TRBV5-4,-,ASSLGGTFSGANVLT